This T cell receptor (beta chain) was profiled in a study of shared clonotypes between healthy human individuals. Looking at the study overall: Per-donor plates numbered three CD4 naive, three CD4 memory, two CD8 naive and one CD8 memory. General study results and limits: Clonotype sharing among donors likely depends on sequencing depth.

With regard to this clone: The antigen is unknown.

Method: immunoSEQ multiplex PCR; TCRdb's copy keeps in-frame clones and lacks some. The repertoire holds under 650,000 clones, with 95% to 97% as singletons. The CDR3 contains 14 residues. Germline V lookup: CDR1 SGHTA, CDR2 FQGNSA. Deletions cut 5 bases from V and 4 bases from J, with 14 bases between. The receptor comes from a woman in her twenties or thirties in good health. Material for sequencing was naive CD4+ T cells sorted from blood. Subset described: CD45RA+ positively selected. V is TRBV7-2 and J is TRBJ1-2; the D is unclear. The CDR3 is CASSNEGKTYGYTF. CDR3 coding DNA: TGTGCCAGCAGCAACGAGGGAAAGACCTATGGCTACACCTTC.